Presented here are 32 T cell receptor beta chains from one specimen sequenced in a study of shared clonotypes between healthy human individuals. The table came from immunoSEQ multiplex PCR; TCRdb's copy has only in-frame clones and leaves some out. The profile shows roughly 2.2 million clones, over 85% of them singletons. What was sequenced was naive CD4+ T cells from PBMCs. The subset here: CD45RA+ positively selected. The receptors shown here come from a man aged 18-30 years in good health. Some clones in this sample may be carry-over from other donors' samples.

The J gene is TRBJ2-2, the V gene TRBV6-1; no clear D gene. The CDR3 extends over 14 amino acids. Per the germline V gene, CDR1 is MNHNS and CDR2 is SASEGT. Between the trimmed V and J ends, which lost 6 bases and 6 bases, there was a span of 14 bases. CDR3 in amino acids: CASSGPIWAGELFF. The CDR3 bases are TGTGCCAGCAGCGGCCCAATTTGGGCCGGGGAGCTGTTTTTT.

Comment on this clone: Germline is not matched at one junction end, which may reflect a read error. This sequence joins TRBV7-2 and TRBJ1-2; 9 bases match TRBD1. CDR1 SGHTA and CDR2 FQGNSA come from the germline V gene. This CDR3 region has 11 residues. Here the CDR3 DNA reads TGTGCCAGCAGCTTAGCCGGGACAGGGTCATTC. Protein sequence: CASSLAGTGSF. The full variable domain, rest sourced from reference TRBV7-2 and TRBJ1-2, is GAGVSQSPSNKVTEKGKDVELRCDPISGHTALYWYRQSLGQGLEFLIYFQGNSAPDKSGLPSDRFSAERTGGSVSTLTIQRTQQEDSAVYLCASSLAGTGSFGSGTRLTVV.

The chain recombines TRBV5-8 with TRBJ1-5; D not certain. This CDR3 has 12 residues. Germline CDR1 and CDR2: SGHTS and YDEGEE. The V and J ends lost 2 bases and 6 bases respectively, with 6 bases between them. The CDR3 loop is CASSLNIQPQHF. The CDR3 DNA sequence: TGTGCCAGCAGCTTAAACATTCAGCCCCAGCATTTT.

V and J are TRBV9 and TRBJ2-1; TRBD2 might be the D (6 bases). The germline gives CDR1 SGDLS, CDR2 YYNGEE. V lost 4 bases and J lost 9, with 17 bases in between. CDR3 length: 14 amino acids. CDR3 amino acids: CASSTSPGSGEQFF. DNA of the CDR3: TGTGCCAGCAGCACCAGCCCCGGGAGTGGTGAGCAGTTCTTC.

This chain links TRBV28 with TRBJ2-1, with 9 bases matching TRBD1. This CDR3 has 16 residues. Germline trimming cut 1 base from V and 6 bases from J; bases unmatched to any gene: 7. Per germline, CDR1 MDHEN and CDR2 SYDVKM. The CDR3 sequence is CASSLLVRDRVNEQFF. The DNA for the CDR3 is TGTGCCAGCAGTTTATTGGTCCGGGACAGGGTCAATGAGCAGTTCTTC.

The chain couples TRBV7-2 to TRBJ2-5; 14 nucleotides agree with TRBD2. The CDR3 is 16 residues long. V shed 4 bases, J shed 4 bases, and the junction held 5 bases outside the gene matches. Looked up from germline, CDR1 is SGHTA and CDR2 is FQGNSA. The CDR3 DNA sequence: TGTGCCAGCAGCTCCCGACTAGCGGGAGGGCTAGAGACCCAGTACTTC. Protein: CASSSRLAGGLETQYF. The full variable domain, rest sourced from reference TRBV7-2 and TRBJ2-5, is GAGVSQSPSNKVTEKGKDVELRCDPISGHTALYWYRQSLGQGLEFLIYFQGNSAPDKSGLPSDRFSAERTGGSVSTLTIQRTQQEDSAVYLCASSSRLAGGLETQYFGPGTRLLVL.

The table lists this clone with a count of one. The chain recombines TRBV28 with TRBJ2-6; D is perhaps TRBD2 (7 bases). CDR1 is MDHEN and CDR2 is SYDVKM in the germline V gene. The CDR3 extends over 11 amino acids. The CDR3 DNA reads TGTGTCTGCGGGGGACAAAACGTCCTGACTTTC. This gives the protein CVCGGQNVLTF.

The chain links TRBV6-5 to TRBJ2-7, with 8 bases fitting TRBD2. Germline V gene lookup returns CDR1 MNHEY and CDR2 SVGAGI. With 6 bases clipped from V and 5 bases from J, the junction kept 9 bases outside the gene matches. This CDR3 has 14 residues. CDR3 DNA: TGTGCCAGCAGGTTGGCGGGGGGTGGACACGAGCAGTACTTC. Translation gives CASRLAGGGHEQYF.

This rearrangement joins TRBV29-1 to TRBJ2-1; D unclear. Germline lookup yields CDR1 SQVTM and CDR2 ANQGSEA. Trimming shortened V by 6 bases and J by 3 bases, and 15 bases separated the two germline ends. This CDR3 has 14 amino acids. CDR3 residues: CSVNVLPLYNEQFF. The CDR3 nucleotides are TGCAGCGTGAACGTACTACCACTCTACAATGAGCAGTTCTTC.

This chain links TRBV4-2 with TRBJ1-2; D might be TRBD1 (6 bases). CDR3 length: 13 residues. V lost 5 bases to trimming and J lost 4 bases, with 11 bases between them. Germline CDR1 is LGHNA and CDR2 is YNFKEQ. The chain's CDR3 is CASSTRTAYGYTF. The CDR3 coding sequence is TGTGCCAGCAGCACCCGGACAGCCTATGGCTACACCTTC.

The chain is built from TRBV9 and TRBJ2-4, with a possible D match to TRBD1 (5 bases). Germline assignment: CDR1 SGDLS and CDR2 YYNGEE. The CDR3 sequence is 14 residues long. The germline V and J ends were trimmed by 0 bases and 7 bases, with 11 bases remaining between them. This chain's CDR3 is CASSVGGRANIQYF. CDR3 nucleotides: TGTGCCAGCAGCGTAGGGGGCCGGGCGAACATTCAGTACTTC.

This chain uses TRBV9 with TRBJ2-7; TRBD2 matches at 8 bases. Losses at the gene ends were 4 bases for V and 0 bases for J; bases not matched to a gene: 12. The germline V gene encodes CDR1 SGDLS and CDR2 YYNGEE. CDR3 length: 17 amino acids. CDR3: CASSLRGLAGDSYEQYF. CDR3 coding DNA: TGTGCCAGCAGCTTACGAGGTCTAGCGGGTGACTCCTACGAGCAGTACTTC.

The chain carries TRBV18 and TRBJ2-5, with unresolved D. Germline values: CDR1 KGHSH, CDR2 LQKENI. V lost 3 bases, J lost 5 bases, and 10 bases lay in between. This CDR3 is built from 13 residues. CDR3 amino acids: CASSPIDGETQYF. The DNA for the CDR3 is TGTGCCAGCTCACCTATCGATGGGGAGACCCAGTACTTC. Together with reference TRBV18 and TRBJ2-5, the CDR3 gives the full variable domain: NAGVMQNPRHLVRRRGQEARLRCSPMKGHSHVYWYRQLPEEGLKFMVYLQKENIIDESGMPKERFSAEFPKEGPSILRIQQVVRGDSAAYFCASSPIDGETQYFGPGTRLLVL.

The rearrangement links TRBV10-3 to TRBJ1-2, with no clear D. The V gene lost 7 bases and the J gene lost 2 bases, with 11 bases spanning the gap. In germline, CDR1 is ENHRY, CDR2 SYGVKD. The CDR3 runs 13 residues. The CDR3, as DNA: TGTGCCATCACGGTTGGCTCAAACTATGGCTACACCTTC. It translates to CAITVGSNYGYTF.

The V and J genes are TRBV7-2 and TRBJ2-1, with 11 positions matching TRBD2. V trimming: 6 bases; J trimming: 0 bases; junction bases outside the gene matches: 7. The CDR3 has 17 residues. Germline V lookup: CDR1 SGHTA, CDR2 FQGNSA. The CDR3 spells CASSRRTSGYSYNEQFF. DNA for the CDR3: TGTGCCAGCAGTCGTAGGACTAGCGGGTACTCCTACAATGAGCAGTTCTTC.

This chain uses TRBV28 with TRBJ1-3; D unresolved. The germline V and J ends were trimmed by 8 bases and 1 base, with 12 bases remaining between them. Germline V gene lookup returns CDR1 MDHEN and CDR2 SYDVKM. The CDR3 extends over 14 amino acids. The CDR3 DNA is TGTGCCAGCTTCAGCAACCTATCTGGAAACACCATATATTTT. Protein: CASFSNLSGNTIYF.

This clone turned up a few times. V is TRBV2 and J is TRBJ1-5; D may be TRBD1 (5 bases). The germline CDR1 and CDR2 sequences are SNHLY and FYNNEI. The CDR3 runs 13 residues. Trimming took off 6 bases at V and 5 bases at J, with 11 bases between the two ends. The CDR3 nucleotides are TGTGCCAGCAGCGATATGGGGGATCAGCCCCAGCATTTT. This encodes CASSDMGDQPQHF.

V usage is TRBV7-9 and J usage is TRBJ1-2; D call uncertain. The CDR3 runs 15 residues. Germline CDR1 is SEHNR and CDR2 is FQNEAQ (reference sequence). V gave up 7 bases and J gave up 4 bases, with 19 bases separating them. The CDR3 coding sequence is TGTGCCAGCATCATAGTGGGTACAGAACCCTATGGCTACACCTTC. Translating it yields CASIIVGTEPYGYTF.

The chain has TRBV5-1 and TRBJ1-1; D is undetermined. There are 13 residues in the CDR3. CDR1 is SGHRS, CDR2 YFSETQ, per germline. V was shortened by 0 bases and J by 6 bases, with 9 bases between the two germline ends. Here the CDR3 DNA reads TGCGCCAGCAGCTTGGGCGGCGTCCCTGAAGCTTTCTTT. It specifies CASSLGGVPEAFF. Full variable domain (rest looked up from reference TRBV5-1 and TRBJ1-1): KAGVTQTPRYLIKTRGQQVTLSCSPISGHRSVSWYQQTPGQGLQFLFEYFSETQRNKGNFPGRFSGRQFSNSRSEMNVSTLELGDSALYLCASSLGGVPEAFFGQGTRLTVV.

The chain has TRBV11-2 and TRBJ2-7; 7 bases are shared with TRBD2. V shed 8 bases and J 0 bases; nucleotides not matched to a gene: 4. In germline, CDR1 is SGHAT, CDR2 FQNNGV. The CDR3 has 13 residues. Here the CDR3 reads CASQAGSSYEQYF. Written as DNA, the CDR3 is TGTGCCAGCCAAGCGGGGAGCTCCTACGAGCAGTACTTC.

V gene TRBV25-1 combines with J gene TRBJ1-6; D is undetermined. Germline V gives CDR1 MGHDK, CDR2 SYGVNS. CDR3 length: 14 amino acids. With 6 bases removed from V and 10 bases from J, the gap between germline ends came to 16 bases. The CDR3 reads CASRSNYAGSPLHF. As DNA, the CDR3 is TGTGCCAGCAGGTCCAATTACGCAGGCTCACCCCTCCACTTT.

This chain uses TRBV27 with TRBJ2-7; the match to TRBD1 covers 7 bases. V shed 7 bases, J shed 3 bases, and the junction held 9 bases outside the gene matches. This CDR3 is 14 amino acids long. Germline CDR1 and CDR2: MNHEY and SMNVEV (reference sequence). CDR3 sequence reads: CASTKRTGFYEQYF. The CDR3, as DNA: TGTGCCAGCACCAAAAGGACAGGTTTCTACGAGCAGTACTTC.

The chain combines TRBV7-9 with TRBJ2-7, with 7 positions matching TRBD1. This CDR3 has 12 amino acids. The V gene's germline CDR1 is SEHNR and CDR2 FQNEAQ (reference sequence). After removal of 5 bases from V and 6 bases from J, the junction contained 4 bases not matched to a gene. The CDR3: CASSPGQFEQYF. The CDR3 bases are TGTGCCAGCAGCCCGGGACAGTTCGAGCAGTACTTC.

V gene TRBV9 combines with J gene TRBJ2-5; D may be TRBD1 or TRBD2 (5 bases each). V dropped 3 bases and J dropped 5 bases, with 11 bases sitting between them. The CDR3 totals 13 residues. The V gene's germline CDR1 is SGDLS and CDR2 YYNGEE. In DNA form, the CDR3 reads TGTGCCAGCAGCGGAGGGGCCGGGGAGACCCAGTACTTC. This encodes CASSGGAGETQYF.

As to this clone: The sample has other DNA sequences that encode this CDR3 too. The CDR3 DNA reads TGTGCCAGCAGCCAAGTGCCAGATACGCAGTATTTT. It translates to CASSQVPDTQYF. The V call is TRBV14, the J call TRBJ2-3; D unclear. Germline CDR1 reads SGHDN; CDR2 reads FVKESK. V was pared by 1 base and J by 4 bases, with 3 bases between. This CDR3 region has 12 residues.

DNA of the CDR3: TGTGCCAGCAGTGAACGGGACAGGCGGGGTGGCTACACCTTC. It translates to CASSERDRRGGYTF. This rearrangement joins TRBV6-4 to TRBJ1-2, with 8 nucleotides matching TRBD1. The length of the CDR3 is 14 residues. V was clipped by 3 bases and J by 7 bases; unmatched bases: 7. CDR1 MRHNA and CDR2 SNTAGT come from the germline V gene.

The chain has TRBV19 and TRBJ2-6; D remains unclear. Germline V gene sequence: CDR1 LNHDA, CDR2 SQIVND (reference sequence). The CDR3 runs 15 residues. Trimming pared 4 bases from V and 2 bases from J, leaving 9 bases between. CDR3 nucleotide sequence: TGTGCCAGTAGTACAAGGGCCCCTGGGGCCAACGTCCTGACTTTC. Translated, it gives CASSTRAPGANVLTF.

The genes are TRBV6-5 and TRBJ1-5; 7 bases are shared with TRBD1. Germline loops: CDR1 MNHEY, CDR2 SVGAGI. V shed 4 bases and J 5 bases; nucleotides not matched to a gene: 5. The CDR3 has 14 residues. The chain's CDR3 is CASSFSGGDQPQHF. The CDR3 region has the DNA TGTGCCAGCAGTTTCTCAGGGGGGGATCAGCCCCAGCATTTT.

The J gene is TRBJ1-2, the V gene TRBV25-1, with D hard to call. The germline V gene has CDR1 MGHDK and CDR2 SYGVNS. Trimming took off 6 bases at V and 8 bases at J, with 16 bases between the two ends. The CDR3 runs 13 residues. CDR3 residues: CASRISTALGYTF. CDR3 DNA: TGTGCCAGCAGGATCTCGACCGCCCTGGGCTACACCTTC.

V is TRBV9 and J is TRBJ2-3; D gene uncertain. Trimming shortened V by 4 bases and J by 4 bases, and 7 bases separated the two germline ends. The CDR3 covers 12 residues. Germline assignment: CDR1 SGDLS and CDR2 YYNGEE. CDR3 nucleotides: TGTGCCAGCAGCCCCGGTGCAGATACGCAGTATTTT. Encoded protein: CASSPGADTQYF.

The genes are TRBV4-1 and TRBJ2-1, with D perhaps matching TRBD1 (5 bases). V lost 6 bases, J lost 8 bases, and 29 bases lay in between. CDR1 and CDR2 from the germline V gene are MGHRA and YSYEKL. The length of the CDR3 is 18 residues. As DNA, the CDR3 is TGCGCCAGCAGTGGATACCCCCTTATGAGGAAGGGGTTCGATGAGCAGTTCTTC. Amino acids: CASSGYPLMRKGFDEQFF.

The rearrangement links TRBV10-3 to TRBJ2-5; the D is unclear. The ends were cut back, 0 bases at V and 2 bases at J, with 10 bases in the middle. The germline V gene has CDR1 ENHRY and CDR2 SYGVKD. This CDR3 has 15 amino acids. CDR3 in amino acids: CAISESRPSQETQYF. CDR3 sequence (DNA): TGTGCCATCAGTGAGTCCCGCCCGTCTCAAGAGACCCAGTACTTC.